The rows below give T cell receptor beta chains drawn from one sample of a study of blood T cell repertoires in COVID-19. Here immunoSEQ multiplex PCR was the method, and the copy in TCRdb shows in-frame clones only, minus some. The sample lists 110,000 to 150,000 clones, around 81% seen once, with around 8.4% in the top ten. The sequenced sample was peripheral blood. These receptors originate from a human donor in a cohort sampled during active COVID-19. Both conserved end residues are part of each CDR3.

>TRBV27
CASSRRQGVYEQYF
>TRBV11-2
CASSFPTGGSPLHF
>TRBV1
CTSSQASSGIETQYF
>TRBV27
CASSGRLVDDHRGRLTYEQYF
>TRBV19
CASSPRDSLNTEAFF
>TRBV27
CASSLGGAGGQETQYF
>TRBV29-1
CSALGGNANTGELFF
>TRBV5-1
CASSLEVSGSQQQYF
>TRBV24-1
CATSDTTTGRTYEQYF
>TRBV9
CASSVGGRLAGQYEQYF
>TRBV7-2
CASSSQGDYEQYF
>TRBV10-2
CASSEPGQGDYGYTF
>TRBV7-2
CASSSKWGQGETQYF
>TRBV18
CASSPSRSGPYEQYF
>TRBV9
CASSVGQGAQASYEQYF
>TRBV2
CASSSQGGNSPLHF
>TRBV9
CASSSEGYSGSLVNEQFF
>TRBV6-2/TRBV6-3
CASSTWGRAFGDNEQFF
>TRBV2
CASSSPGGFNQPQHF
>TRBV19
CASSYRGQGVGRSYEQYF
>TRBV19
CASDPGTGSYEQYF
>TRBV4-3
CASSREDRGNQPQHF
>TRBV15
CATSRGWGTSGRDSAQYF
>TRBV6-6
CASSQSRYEQYF
>TRBV4-1
CASSQLYSDSPLHF
>TRBV28
CASSLPRDMNTEAFF
>TRBV7-6
CASSQTSRSSYEQYF